This TCR beta chain comes out of a study of OX40 agonist ivuxolimab in advanced cancers. Study as a whole: Patients were roughly 83% male with ages roughly 20 to 85, mean roughly 55.

CDR1 SGHVS and CDR2 FNYEAQ come from the germline V gene. The CDR3 covers 13 residues. Trimming cost V 3 bases and J 1 base, with 6 bases left between them. Using immunoSEQ multiplex PCR, the repertoire was profiled, and TCRdb retains in-frame clones only, with some absent. The sample lists 94,000 or so clones, 84% occurring once. The chain is built from TRBV7-6 and TRBJ1-1; weak D call: TRBD1 (6 bases). The sequencing used CD4+ or CD8+ T cells sorted from blood, collected in a trial of the OX40 agonist ivuxolimab. The source of this sequence is an adult with an advanced solid tumor such as melanoma, head and neck, liver or kidney cancer. CDR3 sequence reads: CASSLGQNTEAFF. The CDR3 DNA sequence: TGTGCCAGCAGCTTGGGACAGAACACTGAAGCTTTCTTT.